This note documents a single TCR beta chain sequence. The entry originates in a study of cytomegalovirus exposure and HLA in healthy donors. Germline assignment: CDR1 SGHNT and CDR2 YYREEE (reference sequence). V shed 5 bases and J 3 bases; nucleotides not matched to a gene: 3. The CDR3 totals 13 residues. The PCR had 60 Vbeta and 13 Jbeta primers. Measured with immunoSEQ multiplex PCR; TCRdb has only the in-frame clones, and not every one. This table holds around 140,000 clones, 70% to 85% found once. This clonotype originated in a male donor in good health and CMV-seropositive. The chain is built from TRBV5-4 and TRBJ2-5, with 8 bases aligning to TRBD1. What was sequenced was PBMCs. CDR3 protein: CASSLTGEETQYF. As DNA, the CDR3 is TGTGCCAGCAGTCTGACAGGGGAAGAGACCCAGTACTTC.